One sample yielded the 28 T cell receptor beta chains listed below, sequenced in a study of cytotoxic CD8 clonotypes in ibrutinib-treated CLL. Repertoires were generated with immunoSEQ multiplex PCR, while TCRdb's copy carries only in-frame clones and drops some. The table lists over 250,000 clones, approximately 76% of them singletons. The source material was PBMCs, sampled at disease progression, from a patient treated with ibrutinib. All receptors derive from a human donor with chronic lymphocytic leukemia.

This clone was observed a few times. V and J are TRBV2 and TRBJ2-7; the D gene could be TRBD1 or TRBD2 (6 bases each). With 3 bases removed from V and 4 bases from J, the gap between germline ends came to 13 bases. Germline V gives CDR1 SNHLY, CDR2 FYNNEI. The CDR3 is made up of 14 amino acids. The CDR3 nucleotides read TGTGCCAGCAGTGACCGGGGGCGGCAGTACGAGCAGTACTTC. Its protein product is CASSDRGRQYEQYF.

The CDR3: CASSQYQGKDYEQYF. The CDR3 bases are TGTGCCAGCAGCCAGTACCAGGGGAAGGATTACGAGCAGTACTTC. The chain joins TRBV4-2 to TRBJ2-7; maybe TRBD1 (6 bases). Trimming cost V 3 bases and J 4 bases, with 16 bases left between them. Germline CDR1 and CDR2: LGHNA and YNFKEQ. The CDR3 has 15 amino acids.

V and J are TRBV28 and TRBJ2-7; weak D call: TRBD2 (6 bases). This CDR3 has 12 residues. Germline V gives CDR1 MDHEN, CDR2 SYDVKM. V was clipped by 3 bases and J by 9 bases, with 12 bases between them. DNA of the CDR3: TGTGCCAGCAGTTTCGCGGGATTGGGGCAGTACTTC. Its translation is CASSFAGLGQYF.

The chain carries TRBV27 and TRBJ2-7, with TRBD2 identical over 10 bases. Germline V gene lookup returns CDR1 MNHEY and CDR2 SMNVEV (reference sequence). This CDR3 region has 15 residues. The J segment lost 6 bases and the V segment lost 2 bases, leaving 7 bases of the junction unmatched. The CDR3 DNA reads TGTGCCAGCAGTTTAGCCCTAGCGGGAGTGGGCGAGCAGTACTTC. The encoded protein is CASSLALAGVGEQYF.

This chain links TRBV7-7 with TRBJ2-1; TRBD2 agrees at 11 bases. V trimming: 1 base; J trimming: 6 bases; junction bases outside the gene matches: 2. The CDR3 loop spans 15 amino acids. The V gene's germline CDR1 is SSHAT and CDR2 FNYEAQ (reference sequence). CDR3 amino acids: CASSLVAGGGNEQFF. The CDR3 region has the DNA TGTGCCAGCAGCTTAGTAGCGGGAGGGGGCAATGAGCAGTTCTTC.

V is TRBV6-4 and J is TRBJ2-3, with TRBD1 matching over 7 bases. V trimming: 6 bases; J trimming: 2 bases; junction bases outside the gene matches: 5. CDR1 and CDR2 (germline): MRHNA, SNTAGT. The CDR3 totals 14 residues. CDR3 coding DNA: TGTGCCAGCAGCCGGGACAGCCACACAGATACGCAGTATTTT. The encoded protein is CASSRDSHTDTQYF.

CDR3 sequence reads: CSAGGETQYF. The CDR3, as DNA: TGCAGTGCGGGGGGAGAGACCCAGTACTTC. The chain is built from TRBV20-1 and TRBJ2-5, with a possible D match to TRBD2 (6 bases). CDR1 is DFQATT and CDR2 is SNEGSKA in the germline V gene (reference sequence). Trimming left V 6 bases short and J 4 bases short, with 6 bases between. There are 10 residues in the CDR3.

This sequence joins TRBV5-4 and TRBJ2-3, with 7 nucleotides matching TRBD2. CDR3 length: 16 residues. Germline V lookup: CDR1 SGHNT, CDR2 YYREEE (reference sequence). The V segment lost 0 bases and the J segment 2 bases; nucleotides outside the gene matches: 6. The CDR3 DNA follows: TGTGCCAGCAGCTTGGCGCGGACTAGTTTCACAGATACGCAGTATTTT. Encoded protein: CASSLARTSFTDTQYF.

V gene TRBV19 combines with J gene TRBJ2-7, with no clear D. With 7 bases removed from V and 5 bases from J, the gap between germline ends came to 15 bases. Germline assignment: CDR1 LNHDA and CDR2 SQIVND (reference sequence). The length of the CDR3 is 13 residues. The CDR3 coding sequence is TGTGCCAGTAAGGCCAGGCGTTCCCACGAGCAGTACTTC. The encoded protein is CASKARRSHEQYF.

V is TRBV9 and J is TRBJ1-3; tentative D call: TRBD1 (6 bases). CDR1 and CDR2 (germline): SGDLS, YYNGEE. Trimming removed 1 base at V and 2 bases at J, with 10 bases between. This CDR3 is built from 15 residues. CDR3 sequence reads: CASSVQQGPGNTIYF. The CDR3 DNA reads TGTGCCAGCAGCGTACAACAGGGCCCTGGAAACACCATATATTTT. Combining the CDR3 with reference TRBV9 and TRBJ1-3 gives the whole variable domain DSGVTQTPKHLITATGQRVTLRCSPRSGDLSVYWYQQSLDQGLQFLIQYYNGEERAKGNILERFSAQQFPDLHSELNLSSLELGDSALYFCASSVQQGPGNTIYFGEGSWLTVV.

V usage is TRBV4-3 and J usage is TRBJ2-7; possible D gene TRBD1, 5 bases. The CDR3 has 14 amino acids. Germline CDR1 and CDR2: LGHNA and YSLEER. V lost 3 bases to trimming and J lost 0 bases, with 9 bases between them. The CDR3 loop reads CASSQGRFSYEQYF. The CDR3 region has the DNA TGCGCCAGCAGCCAGGGGCGGTTCTCCTACGAGCAGTACTTC.

This chain uses TRBV7-2 with TRBJ2-1; TRBD2 agrees at 13 bases. CDR1 is SGHTA, CDR2 FQGNSA, per germline. The junction had 3 bases not matched to a gene; V was cut back by 3 bases and J by 7 bases. The CDR3 runs to 15 residues. CDR3 protein: CASSFPGLAGNEQFF. The CDR3 coding sequence is TGTGCCAGCAGCTTTCCGGGACTAGCGGGAAATGAGCAGTTCTTC.

This chain links TRBV7-2 with TRBJ2-2, with 12 nucleotides matching TRBD2. The length of the CDR3 is 15 residues. CDR1 is SGHTA and CDR2 is FQGNSA in the germline V gene. V gave up 6 bases and J gave up 4 bases; unmatched junction bases: 3. The CDR3 nucleotides are TGTGCCAGCAGACGACTAGCGGGGGTCACCGGGGAGCTGTTTTTT. Translating gives CASRRLAGVTGELFF.

The genes are TRBV14 and TRBJ1-6; TRBD1 agrees at 7 bases. Germline V gene lookup returns CDR1 SGHDN and CDR2 FVKESK. Trimming removed 5 bases from V and 11 bases from J; junction bases left unmatched: 12. The CDR3 sequence is 15 residues long. CDR3 loop: CASSEGRGFVTPLHF. As DNA, the CDR3 is TGTGCCAGCAGCGAAGGCAGGGGGTTTGTTACACCCCTCCACTTT.

This sequence joins TRBV28 and TRBJ2-1; 12 bases fit TRBD2. Trimming at V came to 7 bases and at J to 2 bases, leaving 12 bases not matched to a gene. The germline gives CDR1 MDHEN, CDR2 SYDVKM. CDR3 length: 18 amino acids. The CDR3 is CASIPPSSGRAPYNEQFF. The CDR3 DNA reads TGTGCCAGCATTCCCCCCTCTAGCGGGAGGGCCCCCTACAATGAGCAGTTCTTC.

This chain connects TRBV29-1 to TRBJ1-4; TRBD1 agrees at 9 bases. J lost 8 bases, V lost 8 bases, and 9 bases had no gene match. The CDR3 extends over 13 amino acids. The germline V gene has CDR1 SQVTM and CDR2 ANQGSEA. The CDR3 DNA reads as TGCAGCATGACCCGGACAGGGGACGAAAAACTGTTTTTT. It yields the protein CSMTRTGDEKLFF.

This chain connects TRBV5-1 to TRBJ1-1; possible D gene TRBD1, 5 bases. This CDR3 is built from 15 residues. The V and J ends lost 4 bases and 8 bases respectively, with 21 bases between them. CDR1 and CDR2 from the germline V gene are SGHRS and YFSETQ. CDR3 amino acids: CASSGGVLKSEEAFF. DNA for the CDR3: TGCGCCAGCAGCGGGGGGGTTCTGAAATCAGAGGAAGCTTTCTTT.

The CDR3, as DNA: TGTGCCACCCAAGACGGGCTGTACAATGAGCAGTTCTTC. This sequence encodes CATQDGLYNEQFF. J is TRBJ2-1 and V is TRBV11-2; D gene ambiguous. Per the germline V gene, CDR1 is SGHAT and CDR2 is FQNNGV. Trimming shortened V by 10 bases and J by 4 bases, and 14 bases separated the two germline ends. CDR3 length: 13 residues.

This clone was seen once. This chain links TRBV5-4 with TRBJ2-1, with 14 bases identical to TRBD2. Germline CDR1 and CDR2: SGHNT and YYREEE (reference sequence). This CDR3 contains 20 residues. After removal of 4 bases from V and 3 bases from J, the junction contained 15 bases not matched to a gene. CDR3 amino acids: CASSPGLAGEHTRIYNEQFF. The CDR3 DNA follows: TGTGCCAGCAGCCCGGGACTAGCGGGGGAGCATACCCGAATCTACAATGAGCAGTTCTTC.

The genes are TRBV6-1 and TRBJ2-3; possibly TRBD1 or TRBD2 for D (6 bases each). The CDR3 has 14 residues. Germline values: CDR1 MNHNS, CDR2 SASEGT. The V gene lost 6 bases and the J gene lost 4 bases, with 14 bases spanning the gap. The CDR3 loop is CASRSSGGPDTQYF. For the CDR3, the DNA is TGTGCCAGCAGGAGTTCCGGGGGCCCAGATACGCAGTATTTT.

This CDR3 is CASSLDGQGGFF. For the CDR3, the DNA is TGCGCCAGCAGCTTGGACGGACAGGGTGGGTTCTTC. V gene TRBV5-1 combines with J gene TRBJ2-1, with TRBD1 matching 8 bases. V was clipped by 0 bases and J by 15 bases; unmatched bases: 5. The CDR3 runs 12 residues. Germline V CDR1 and CDR2: SGHRS, YFSETQ.

This clone showed up just a few times. CDR3: CASSLGVPTNEKLFF. DNA for the CDR3: TGCGCCAGCAGCTTGGGCGTACCAACTAATGAAAAACTGTTTTTT. The chain uses TRBV5-1 and TRBJ1-4; D is uncertain. V gave up 0 bases and J gave up 0 bases, with 6 bases separating them. Germline V CDR1 and CDR2: SGHRS, YFSETQ. The CDR3 extends over 15 amino acids.

This rearrangement joins TRBV9 to TRBJ2-3; 10 nucleotides line up with TRBD1. Trimming at V came to 1 base and at J to 4 bases, leaving 6 bases not matched to a gene. The CDR3 contains 16 residues. In germline, CDR1 is SGDLS, CDR2 YYNGEE. The CDR3 sequence is CASSVRGTGDADTQYF. CDR3 sequence (DNA): TGTGCCAGCAGCGTAAGGGGGACAGGGGACGCAGATACGCAGTATTTT.

The CDR3 loop reads CASSEFRSPLHF. Here the CDR3 DNA reads TGTGCCAGCAGTGAATTTCGGTCACCCCTCCACTTT. V is TRBV25-1 and J is TRBJ1-6, with no clear D. The germline V gene encodes CDR1 MGHDK and CDR2 SYGVNS. CDR3 length equals 12 residues. Trimming left V 1 base short and J 10 bases short, with 5 bases between.

This chain connects TRBV29-1 to TRBJ1-1; 7 nucleotides line up with TRBD1. Trimming cost V 0 bases and J 9 bases; bases outside gene matches: 7. Per the germline V gene, CDR1 is SQVTM and CDR2 is ANQGSEA. The CDR3 runs 13 residues. The CDR3 DNA follows: TGCAGCGTTGAAGAGACAGGGATGTCTAAAGCTTTCTTT. Translated: CSVEETGMSKAFF.

This clone was observed a handful of times. The rearrangement joins TRBV7-6 to TRBJ2-3; no reliable D call. CDR1 is SGHVS, CDR2 FNYEAQ, per germline. V lost 5 bases and J lost 1, with 19 bases in between. The CDR3 runs to 17 residues. The CDR3: CASSRVPLEFGTDTQYF. The CDR3, as DNA: TGTGCCAGCAGCCGAGTCCCATTAGAGTTCGGCACAGATACGCAGTATTTT.

The rearrangement links TRBV2 to TRBJ1-6; D call uncertain. Trimming stripped 4 bases from V and 7 bases from J, with 8 bases between. This CDR3 is built from 13 residues. Germline CDR1 SNHLY, CDR2 FYNNEI. The CDR3 DNA reads TGTGCCAGCAGTGCCCTACGGAATTCACCCCTCCACTTT. Translated: CASSALRNSPLHF.

This chain connects TRBV9 to TRBJ2-2, with 10 nucleotides matching TRBD2. The CDR3 covers 20 residues. CDR1 is SGDLS and CDR2 is YYNGEE in the germline V gene. Unmatched junction bases numbered 16, after V lost 3 bases and J lost 2 bases. The CDR3 reads CASSGNKRTSGRVNTGELFF. Here the CDR3 DNA reads TGTGCCAGCAGCGGAAATAAGAGAACAAGCGGGAGGGTTAACACCGGGGAGCTGTTTTTT.